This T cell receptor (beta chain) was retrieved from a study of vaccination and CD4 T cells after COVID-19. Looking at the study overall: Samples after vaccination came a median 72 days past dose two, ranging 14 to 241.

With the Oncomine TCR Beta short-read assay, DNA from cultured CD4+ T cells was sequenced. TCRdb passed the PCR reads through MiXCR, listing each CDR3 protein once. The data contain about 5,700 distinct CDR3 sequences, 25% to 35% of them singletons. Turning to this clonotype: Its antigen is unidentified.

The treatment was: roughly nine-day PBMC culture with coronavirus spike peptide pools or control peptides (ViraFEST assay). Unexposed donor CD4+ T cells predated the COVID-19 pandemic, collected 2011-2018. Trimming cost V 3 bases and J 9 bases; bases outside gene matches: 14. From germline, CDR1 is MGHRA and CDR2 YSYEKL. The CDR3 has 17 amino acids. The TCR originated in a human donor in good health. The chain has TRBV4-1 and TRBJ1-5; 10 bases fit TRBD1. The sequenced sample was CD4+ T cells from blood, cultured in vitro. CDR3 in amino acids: CASSQGRDRGAVWPQHF. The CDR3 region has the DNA TGCGCCAGCAGCCAGGGACGGGACAGGGGTGCGGTGTGGCCCCAGCATTTT.